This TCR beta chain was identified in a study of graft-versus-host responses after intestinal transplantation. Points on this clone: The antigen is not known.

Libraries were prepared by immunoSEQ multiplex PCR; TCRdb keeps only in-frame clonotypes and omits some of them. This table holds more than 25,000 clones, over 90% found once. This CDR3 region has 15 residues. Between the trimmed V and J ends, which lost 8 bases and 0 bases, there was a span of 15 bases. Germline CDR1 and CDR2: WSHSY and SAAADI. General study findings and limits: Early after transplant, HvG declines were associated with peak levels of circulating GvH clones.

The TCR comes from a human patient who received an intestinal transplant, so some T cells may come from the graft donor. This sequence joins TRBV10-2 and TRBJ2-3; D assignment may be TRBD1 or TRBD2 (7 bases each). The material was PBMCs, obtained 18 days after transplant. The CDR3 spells CASRQGGYSTDTQYF. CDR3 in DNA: TGCGCCAGCCGCCAGGGGGGGTACAGCACAGATACGCAGTATTTT.